Sequencing of this T cell receptor (beta chain) was carried out in a study of blood T cell repertoires in COVID-19 (TCRdb year 2020). For context, the study as a whole: The collaborator samples originated in the United States, Italy and Spain and spanned the acute and convalescent phases of COVID-19. The prospective study material was composed of cDNA or gDNA derived from T cells, B-cell-depleted T cells, or PBMCs. Deeply sampled blood TCRbeta repertoires from subjects exposed to, actively infected with, or recovered from COVID-19 were included in the dataset. A freely available public database, intended as a resource for researchers studying the immune response to SARS-CoV-2, is where the repertoires were released. Samples were obtained from the ongoing ImmuneRACE study (first 160 participants) and from about 1,300 subjects provided by 6 global collaborators. Nearly every sample came with metadata listing a de-identified subject ID, COVID-19 status, age in years and sex. Where HLA class I and class II types were available, the types were taken from metadata supplied by the sample provider, not from assay-based typing. The paper as a whole reports these results and caveats: The amount of clinical and demographic metadata varied by source and participant and was provided uncurated.

In Seattle, one collaborating source enrolled patients while the infection was active and tracked those patients longitudinally over the course of disease. Collaborating institutions collected whole blood in K2EDTA tubes following their own protocols. For TCRbeta analysis, collaborator samples were shipped as frozen whole blood, as isolated PBMCs, or as DNA extracted from either sample type. The germline V gene (reference sequence) sets CDR1 to LNHNV and CDR2 to YYDKDF. The CDR3 has 13 amino acids, counting the end cysteine and phenylalanine. Just CDR3 DNA is preserved here, 39 bases in frame from base 1. Here V drops 3 bases and J drops 7 bases, and the junction holds 2 bases not matched to any gene. TCRbeta CDR3 regions were amplified from genomic DNA by means of the immunoSEQ Assay, a bias-controlled multiplex PCR. As for how the authors treated the data: Nucleated cell counts per sample were estimated from amplification of reference gene primers within the assay. To quantify the absolute abundance of each unique TCRbeta CDR3 rearrangement, sequence reads were collapsed and filtered. For each sample, productive Simpson clonality was calculated as the square root of Simpson's diversity index across productive rearrangements. As stored in TCRdb, this immuneACCESS dataset retains in-frame rearrangements with V and J assigned. A fraction of the clones does not appear; measured against another copy, unresolved V genes explain less than half of the discrepancy, and the remainder lacks a known reason. The V and J calls and clone size were taken over from that table, and D and trimming were inferred from the DNA. Present in this sample are over 150,000 clones, over 75% of which were seen just once. The ten top clones hold approximately 7% of the sample.

Regarding this clone: The clone's antigen remains unknown. No much larger clone exists at a distance of one base, and base qualities are not known.

This sequence uses TRBV15 and TRBJ1-5, with 8 junctional bases fitting TRBD1. Sequenced input: peripheral blood. This clonotype was obtained from a man aged 80 or over with COVID-19, enrolled during active disease. At the DNA level, the sequence is TGTGCCACCAGCAGGACAGGGGCCCAGCCCCAGCATTTT. This gives the protein CATSRTGAQPQHF.